These 18 T cell receptor beta chains came from one sample sequenced in a study of shared clonotypes between healthy human individuals. Sequenced by immunoSEQ multiplex PCR; TCRdb stores in-frame clones only, minus some. The sample gives roughly 2.6 million clones, around nine tenths of which show up once; around 0.14% is in the top ten. Input material: naive CD4+ T cells sorted from blood. Subset noted: CD45RA+ positively selected. The origin of the receptors is a man aged 18 to 30 in good health.

The rearrangement links TRBV7-2 to TRBJ2-7, with D tentatively TRBD1 (7 bases). Trimming stripped 5 bases from V and 4 bases from J, with 18 bases between. Germline CDR1 and CDR2: SGHTA and FQGNSA. This CDR3 region has 15 residues. CDR3 region: CASSTNRGGGYEQYF. The CDR3 region has the DNA TGTGCCAGCAGCACGAACAGGGGTGGAGGGTACGAGCAGTACTTC.

The chain is built from TRBV5-6 and TRBJ2-3; TRBD2 matches 8 bases. V was clipped by 4 bases and J by 2 bases; unmatched bases: 9. There are 16 residues in the CDR3. Germline values: CDR1 SGHDT, CDR2 YYEEEE. CDR3 in DNA: TGTGCCAGCAGCGAAGCTGGACTAGCCATCACAGATACGCAGTATTTT. Translation: CASSEAGLAITDTQYF.

This clone was detected only once. The rearrangement links TRBV6-6 to TRBJ1-6, with a possible D match to TRBD1 (5 bases). The V gene lost 0 bases and the J gene lost 13 bases, with 13 bases spanning the gap. CDR3 length equals 14 residues. Germline CDR1 MNHNY, CDR2 SVGAGI (reference sequence). CDR3 sequence reads: CASSYSNIGGPLHF. CDR3 coding DNA: TGTGCCAGCAGTTACTCAAATATTGGGGGGCCCCTCCACTTT.

Points on this clone: Different DNA sequences within this sample yield the same CDR3. The CDR3 protein is CASSSRVSGELFF. In DNA form, the CDR3 reads TGTGCCAGCAGCTCTAGGGTATCCGGGGAGCTGTTTTTT. The genes are TRBV7-2 and TRBJ2-2; no clear D gene. V lost 4 bases and J 6 bases, leaving 9 bases between the germline ends. In germline, CDR1 is SGHTA, CDR2 FQGNSA. The CDR3 covers 13 residues.

To note about this clone: The sample has other DNA sequences that encode this CDR3 too. V is TRBV19 and J is TRBJ1-5, with TRBD1 matching over 8 bases. Germline assignment: CDR1 LNHDA and CDR2 SQIVND (reference sequence). The length of the CDR3 is 15 residues. J was trimmed by 2 bases and V by 7 bases; bases with no gene match: 7. This CDR3 is CASTAQGAGNQPQHF. DNA for the CDR3: TGTGCCAGTACGGCGCAGGGGGCGGGCAATCAGCCCCAGCATTTT.

A remark on this clone: Other DNA sequences from this sample encode an identical CDR3 as well. This chain connects TRBV6-5 to TRBJ1-1; D ambiguous. Germline loops: CDR1 MNHEY, CDR2 SVGAGI. CDR3 length: 12 amino acids. The V end was cut by 6 bases, the J end by 1 base, with 6 bases between. The CDR3 is CASRGGNTEAFF. As DNA, the CDR3 is TGTGCCAGCAGGGGCGGGAACACTGAAGCTTTCTTT.

This clone was seen only once. The V call is TRBV5-1, the J call TRBJ1-1; D is possibly TRBD1 (5 bases). This CDR3 contains 16 residues. Germline CDR1 and CDR2: SGHRS and YFSETQ. V gave up 0 bases and J gave up 5 bases, with 17 bases separating them. The CDR3 DNA follows: TGCGCCAGCAGCTTGGAGTCAACTGGCCGGGGGACTGAAGCTTTCTTT. It specifies CASSLESTGRGTEAFF.

This chain links TRBV5-4 with TRBJ2-7; D is perhaps TRBD1 or TRBD2 (5 bases each). CDR1 SGHNT and CDR2 YYREEE come from the germline V gene (reference sequence). Trimming shortened V by 0 bases and J by 2 bases, and 12 bases separated the two germline ends. The CDR3 has 15 residues. The DNA for the CDR3 is TGTGCCAGCAGCTTGGATTCGGGGCGGACCTACGAGCAGTACTTC. It codes for CASSLDSGRTYEQYF. The full variable domain, its missing parts supplied by reference TRBV5-4 and TRBJ2-7, is ETGVTQSPTHLIKTRGQQVTLRCSSQSGHNTVSWYQQALGQGPQFIFQYYREEENGRGNFPPRFSGLQFPNYSSELNVNALELDDSALYLCASSLDSGRTYEQYFGPGTRLTVT.

The rearrangement links TRBV5-1 to TRBJ1-4; no reliable D call. Trimming removed 2 bases from V and 5 bases from J, with 7 bases in between. Germline CDR1 is SGHRS and CDR2 is YFSETQ. The CDR3 length is 13 residues. In DNA form, the CDR3 reads TGCGCCAGCAGCTTTCCAGGAAATGAAAAACTGTTTTTT. Encoded protein: CASSFPGNEKLFF.

Concerning this clone itself: Other DNA sequences in the sample encode the same CDR3. This chain connects TRBV6-6 to TRBJ1-1; D remains ambiguous. CDR3 length equals 11 residues. Germline V gene lookup returns CDR1 MNHNY and CDR2 SVGAGI (reference sequence). Between the trimmed V and J ends, which lost 3 bases and 6 bases, there was a span of 5 bases. CDR3 in amino acids: CASSYSPEAFF. CDR3 DNA sequence: TGTGCCAGCAGTTATTCGCCTGAAGCTTTCTTT.

The chain employs TRBV10-3 and TRBJ2-5, with TRBD2 as a possible D gene (6 bases). The germline CDR1 and CDR2 sequences are ENHRY and SYGVKD. Trimming took 3 bases from V and 1 from J, leaving 9 bases between them. CDR3 length: 14 amino acids. As DNA, the CDR3 is TGTGCCATCAGTGAAGGAGGGACCCAAGAGACCCAGTACTTC. It encodes CAISEGGTQETQYF.

The chain joins TRBV27 to TRBJ1-3, with 9 bases that match TRBD1. The CDR3 is made up of 13 amino acids. Trimming took 7 bases from V and 11 from J; bases not matched to a gene: 9. Germline lookup yields CDR1 MNHEY and CDR2 SMNVEV (reference sequence). The CDR3 DNA sequence: TGTGCCAGCACCTGGGACAGGGTACTGCCCATATATTTT. This translates into CASTWDRVLPIYF.

This chain connects TRBV11-3 to TRBJ2-5; D is possibly TRBD2 (6 bases). Germline lookup yields CDR1 SGHNT and CDR2 YENEEA. The CDR3 runs to 17 residues. V was shortened by 7 bases and J by 2 bases, with 23 bases between the two germline ends. CDR3: CASILQGLHGIQETQYF. The CDR3 DNA reads TGTGCCAGCATCCTTCAGGGACTGCACGGGATTCAAGAGACCCAGTACTTC. The full variable domain, completed using reference TRBV11-3 and TRBJ2-5, is EAGVVQSPRYKIIEKKQPVAFWCNPISGHNTLYWYLQNLGQGPELLIRYENEEAVDDSQLPKDRFSAERLKGVDSTLKIQPAELGDSAVYLCASILQGLHGIQETQYFGPGTRLLVL.

The chain combines TRBV13 with TRBJ2-2; 7 nucleotides agree with TRBD2. The CDR3 length is 16 residues. Germline V gives CDR1 PRHDT, CDR2 FYEKMQ (reference sequence). The V and J ends lost 6 bases and 7 bases, in that order; junction bases with no gene match: 14. The CDR3 coding sequence is TGTGCCAGCAGTCGCGGGGGAGGGAGAATGATCGGGGAGCTGTTTTTT. It specifies CASSRGGGRMIGELFF. Supplemented by reference TRBV13 and TRBJ2-2, the full variable domain reads AAGVIQSPRHLIKEKRETATLKCYPIPRHDTVYWYQQGPGQDPQFLISFYEKMQSDKGSIPDRFSAQQFSDYHSELNMSSLELGDSALYFCASSRGGGRMIGELFFGEGSRLTVL.

Points on this clone: Other DNA variants within this sample encode the same CDR3. V usage is TRBV27 and J usage is TRBJ2-7; D is unclear. The germline CDR1 and CDR2 sequences are MNHEY and SMNVEV (reference sequence). V lost 1 base and J lost 2, with 9 bases in between. The CDR3 covers 14 residues. CDR3 in DNA: TGTGCCAGCAGTTTATACCCAGGCGCCTACGAGCAGTACTTC. It specifies CASSLYPGAYEQYF.

This sequence joins TRBV25-1 and TRBJ2-1, with D perhaps matching TRBD2 (6 bases). The CDR3 sequence is 13 residues long. V gave up 1 base and J gave up 8 bases, with 9 bases separating them. Germline CDR1 and CDR2: MGHDK and SYGVNS. This CDR3 is CASSEWSGHEQFF. DNA for the CDR3: TGTGCCAGCAGTGAATGGAGCGGGCATGAGCAGTTCTTC. Using reference TRBV25-1 and TRBJ2-1 for the parts outside the CDR3, the full variable domain is EADIYQTPRYLVIGTGKKITLECSQTMGHDKMYWYQQDPGMELHLIHYSYGVNSTEKGDLSSESTVSRIRTEHFPLTLESARPSHTSQYLCASSEWSGHEQFFGPGTRLTVL.

The V gene is TRBV29-1, the J gene TRBJ2-5; D is unclear. Trimming took 4 bases from V and 3 from J, leaving 6 bases between them. The CDR3 loop spans 11 amino acids. Germline lookup yields CDR1 SQVTM and CDR2 ANQGSEA. CDR3 sequence: CSVAGKETQYF. The CDR3 DNA follows: TGCAGCGTTGCTGGAAAAGAGACCCAGTACTTC.

This clone was seen only once. J is TRBJ2-3 and V is TRBV7-9; D remains unclear. Trimming removed 5 bases at V and 2 bases at J, with 8 bases between. Germline-derived CDR1 and CDR2 are SEHNR and FQNEAQ (reference sequence). The CDR3 has 13 amino acids. CDR3 DNA: TGTGCCAGCAGCCTTGCAAACACAGATACGCAGTATTTT. It translates to CASSLANTDTQYF.